Listed here are 12 T cell receptor beta chains from one sample, sequenced in a study of regulatory T cells in long-lasting Graves disease. The time point denotes: persistent/refractory GD, antithyroid drugs over 5 years with positive TRAb. RNA extracted from PBMCs served as the sequencing template. Both iRepertoire HTBI primers and Arm-PCR of CDR3 regions were used to build the TCR beta libraries. MiXCR, applied by TCRdb to the multiplex PCR reads, yields one record per CDR3 protein. The table shows around 460,000 distinct CDR3 sequences, with approximately 23% occurring only once. Source: peripheral blood mononuclear cells (PBMCs), taken when the disease was refractory, from a patient treated with antithyroid drugs. The receptors were gathered from a female donor with Graves disease.

V and J are TRBV7-2 and TRBJ1-5; D might be TRBD1 (5 bases). Germline V gene lookup returns CDR1 SGHTA and CDR2 FQGNSA. The CDR3 extends over 15 amino acids. Trimming took off 1 base at V and 7 bases at J, with 14 bases between the two ends. CDR3 loop: CASSLGWQGGQPQHF. The CDR3 nucleotides read TGTGCCAGCAGCTTAGGCTGGCAGGGAGGGCAGCCCCAGCATTTT.

This clonotype was seen a handful of times. The V gene is TRBV19, the J gene TRBJ1-1; D remains ambiguous. V was trimmed by 4 bases and J by 6 bases, leaving 9 bases between them. Germline V gene lookup returns CDR1 LNHDA and CDR2 SQIVND (reference sequence). This CDR3 spans 12 amino acids. The CDR3 region has the DNA TGTGCCAGTAGTACCAGGTTCGCTGAAGCTTTCTTT. It encodes CASSTRFAEAFF. Complete variable domain (other parts from reference TRBV19 and TRBJ1-1): DGGITQSPKYLFRKEGQNVTLSCEQNLNHDAMYWYRQDPGQGLRLIYYSQIVNDFQKGDIAEGYSVSREKKESFPLTVTSAQKNPTAFYLCASSTRFAEAFFGQGTRLTVV.

This clonotype was observed many times. The gene calls are TRBV6-2 or TRBV6-3 and TRBJ2-2; D not certain. The germline V gene has CDR1 MNHEY and CDR2 SVGEGT. This CDR3 region has 14 residues. Trimming shortened V by 2 bases and J by 1 base, and 5 bases separated the two germline ends. The CDR3 DNA sequence: TGTGCCAGCAGTTACAACAAGAACACCGGGGAGCTGTTTTTT. Protein product: CASSYNKNTGELFF.

This clonotype was detected many times. The chain employs TRBV7-3 and TRBJ2-2; 7 bases fit TRBD2. Germline V gene lookup returns CDR1 SGHTA and CDR2 FQGTGA. V lost 2 bases and J lost 1; bases outside the gene matches: 4. This CDR3 is 16 amino acids long. The CDR3 protein is CASSLAGLENTGELFF. The CDR3 coding sequence is TGTGCCAGCAGCTTAGCCGGACTAGAGAACACCGGGGAGCTGTTTTTT.

V and J are TRBV24-1 and TRBJ2-1; 15 bases are shared with TRBD2. V shed 9 bases and J 10 bases; nucleotides not matched to a gene: 6. There are 14 residues in the CDR3. Germline CDR1 KGHDR, CDR2 SFDVKD. This chain's CDR3 is CATLGLAGGREQFF. The CDR3 DNA reads as TGTGCCACCCTCGGACTAGCGGGAGGGCGGGAGCAGTTCTTC.

Ten or more counts support this clonotype. The rearrangement joins TRBV6-1 to TRBJ2-5; D is ambiguous. Germline assignment: CDR1 MNHNS and CDR2 SASEGT. Trimming cost V 5 bases and J 5 bases, with 18 bases left between them. This CDR3 spans 15 amino acids. CDR3 region: CASSPGWRTRETQYF. The CDR3 DNA follows: TGTGCCAGCAGTCCCGGGTGGCGGACGAGGGAGACCCAGTACTTC.

This clonotype has at least ten counts. The chain carries TRBV20-1 and TRBJ1-2; D is possibly TRBD1 (5 bases). V dropped 1 base and J dropped 7 bases, with 19 bases sitting between them. The CDR3 has 15 residues. Germline V lookup: CDR1 DFQATT, CDR2 SNEGSKA (reference sequence). CDR3 sequence (DNA): TGCAGTGCTAGAGGTGGGGAAGAGGGGATAGGTGGCTACACCTTC. This translates into CSARGGEEGIGGYTF.

This chain uses TRBV18 with TRBJ2-5; 9 bases agree with TRBD1. Losses at the gene ends were 5 bases for V and 5 bases for J; bases not matched to a gene: 6. Germline V gene data show CDR1 as KGHSH and CDR2 as LQKENI. This CDR3 region has 14 residues. CDR3 loop: CASSFTGGMETQYF. As DNA, the CDR3 is TGTGCCAGCTCATTCACAGGGGGCATGGAGACCCAGTACTTC. Full variable domain (outside the CDR3, taken from reference TRBV18 and TRBJ2-5): NAGVMQNPRHLVRRRGQEARLRCSPMKGHSHVYWYRQLPEEGLKFMVYLQKENIIDESGMPKERFSAEFPKEGPSILRIQQVVRGDSAAYFCASSFTGGMETQYFGPGTRLLVL.

This rearrangement joins TRBV29-1 to TRBJ2-7; unclear D gene. The germline V gene encodes CDR1 SQVTM and CDR2 ANQGSEA. CDR3 size: 14 residues. Trimming shortened V by 4 bases and J by 6 bases, and 19 bases separated the two germline ends. In DNA, the CDR3 is TGCAGCGTTGGAAGCCAAGGCAATATGGTCGAGCAGTACTTC. Its protein is CSVGSQGNMVEQYF.

CDR3 sequence: CASSLPGDPNYGYTF. In nucleotides, the CDR3 is TGCGCCAGCAGCCTACCAGGCGATCCTAACTATGGCTACACCTTC. The chain links TRBV4-1 to TRBJ1-2; the D is unclear. Between the trimmed V and J ends, which lost 4 bases and 0 bases, there was a span of 12 bases. CDR1 and CDR2 (germline): MGHRA, YSYEKL. CDR3 size: 15 residues.

Notes on this clonotype: A clone one base away is much larger, so this may be a read error. The V and J genes are TRBV28 and TRBJ1-5; 8 bases align to TRBD1. Germline assignment: CDR1 MDHEN and CDR2 SYDVKM. CDR3 size: 11 residues. Trimming took 6 bases from V and 14 from J; bases not matched to a gene: 6. CDR3 in DNA: TGTGCCAGCAGCCCCGACAGGGGTGAGCATTTT. Protein product: CASSPDRGEHF.

This clonotype was counted many times. V usage is TRBV7-6 and J usage is TRBJ1-4; no clear D. The germline gives CDR1 SGHVS, CDR2 FNYEAQ. The V and J ends lost 2 bases and 13 bases respectively, with 11 bases between them. The CDR3 extends over 12 amino acids. Here the CDR3 reads CASSLSAGRLFF. The CDR3 DNA sequence: TGTGCCAGCAGCTTATCCGCGGGGAGACTGTTTTTT. Using reference TRBV7-6 and TRBJ1-4 for the parts outside the CDR3, the full variable domain is GAGVSQSPRYKVTKRGQDVALRCDPISGHVSLYWYRQALGQGPEFLTYFNYEAQQDKSGLPNDRFSAERPEGSISTLTIQRTEQRDSAMYRCASSLSAGRLFFGSGTQLSVL.